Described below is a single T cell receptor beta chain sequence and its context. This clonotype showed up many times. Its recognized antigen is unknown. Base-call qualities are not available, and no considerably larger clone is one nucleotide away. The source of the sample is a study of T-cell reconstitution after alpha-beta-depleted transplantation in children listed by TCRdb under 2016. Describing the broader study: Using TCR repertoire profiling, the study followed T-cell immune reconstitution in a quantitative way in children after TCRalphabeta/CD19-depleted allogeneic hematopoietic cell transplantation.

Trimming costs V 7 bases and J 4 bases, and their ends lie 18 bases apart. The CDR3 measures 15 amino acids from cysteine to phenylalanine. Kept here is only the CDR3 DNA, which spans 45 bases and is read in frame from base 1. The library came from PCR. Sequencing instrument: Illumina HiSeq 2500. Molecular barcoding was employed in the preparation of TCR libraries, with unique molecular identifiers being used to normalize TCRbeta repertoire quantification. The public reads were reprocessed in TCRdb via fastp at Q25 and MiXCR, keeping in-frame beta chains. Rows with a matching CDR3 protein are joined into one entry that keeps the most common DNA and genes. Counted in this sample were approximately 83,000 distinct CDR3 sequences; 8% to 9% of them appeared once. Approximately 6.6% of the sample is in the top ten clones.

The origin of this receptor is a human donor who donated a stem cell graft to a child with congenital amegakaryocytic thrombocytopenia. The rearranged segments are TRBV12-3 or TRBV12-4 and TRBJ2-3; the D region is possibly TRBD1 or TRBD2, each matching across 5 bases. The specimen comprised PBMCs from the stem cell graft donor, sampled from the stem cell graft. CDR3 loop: CASTPGTGSADTQYF. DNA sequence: TGTGCCAGCACCCCCGGGACCGGTTCCGCAGATACGCAGTATTTT.